The clone carrying this T cell receptor beta chain came up a few times. Its antigen is still unknown. This sample is drawn from a study of T cells in localized non-small cell lung cancer. The table came from immunoSEQ multiplex PCR; TCRdb's copy has only in-frame clones and leaves some out. The repertoire holds some 7,000 clones, with around 52% as singletons. Study-level points and caveats: Median around 56 top-100 tumor clones were shared with paired adjacent lung. Patients showing higher blood T cell density tended to see longer overall survival.

Sequences were derived from lymph node tissue, sampled before any cancer treatment. The clonotype originates from an older female donor with stage I lung adenocarcinoma.

The CDR3 reads CASSQGLTSGQFF. Written as DNA, the CDR3 is TGTGCCAGCAGCCAAGGACTGACTTCGGGGCAGTTCTTC. The chain is built from TRBV14 and TRBJ2-1; D gene unclear. CDR3 length: 13 residues. Germline V gene sequence: CDR1 SGHDN, CDR2 FVKESK. The V end was cut by 1 base, the J end by 12 bases, with 13 bases between.